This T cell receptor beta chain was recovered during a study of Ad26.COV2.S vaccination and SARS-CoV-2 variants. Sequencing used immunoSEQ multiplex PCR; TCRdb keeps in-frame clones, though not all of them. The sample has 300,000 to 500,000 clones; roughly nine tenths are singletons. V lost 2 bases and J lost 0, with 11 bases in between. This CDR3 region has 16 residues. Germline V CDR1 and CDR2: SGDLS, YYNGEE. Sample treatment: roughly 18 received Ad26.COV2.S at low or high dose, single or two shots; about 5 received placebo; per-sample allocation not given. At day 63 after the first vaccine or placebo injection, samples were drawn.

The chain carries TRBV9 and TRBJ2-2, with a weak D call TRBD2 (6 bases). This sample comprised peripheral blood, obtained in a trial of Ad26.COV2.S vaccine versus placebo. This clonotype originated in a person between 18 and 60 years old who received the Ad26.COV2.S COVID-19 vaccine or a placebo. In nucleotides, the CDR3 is TGTGCCAGCAGCGTCGGGGGAGGCACGAACACCGGGGAGCTGTTTTTT. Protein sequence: CASSVGGGTNTGELFF.